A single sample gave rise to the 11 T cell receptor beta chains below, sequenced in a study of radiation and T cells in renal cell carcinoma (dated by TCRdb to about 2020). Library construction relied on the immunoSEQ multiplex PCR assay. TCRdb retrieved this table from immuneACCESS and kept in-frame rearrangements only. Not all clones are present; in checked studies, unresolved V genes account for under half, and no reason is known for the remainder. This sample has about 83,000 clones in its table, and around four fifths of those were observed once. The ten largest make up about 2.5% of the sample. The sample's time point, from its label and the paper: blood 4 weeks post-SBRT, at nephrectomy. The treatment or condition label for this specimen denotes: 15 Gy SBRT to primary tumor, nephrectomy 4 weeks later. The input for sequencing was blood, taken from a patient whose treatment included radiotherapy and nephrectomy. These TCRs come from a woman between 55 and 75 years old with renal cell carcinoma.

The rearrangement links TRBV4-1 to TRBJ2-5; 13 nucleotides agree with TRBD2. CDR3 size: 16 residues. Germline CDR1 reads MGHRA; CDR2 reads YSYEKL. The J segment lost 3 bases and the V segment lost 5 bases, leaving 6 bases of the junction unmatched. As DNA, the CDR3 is TGCGCCAGCAGCTGGACTAGCGGGAGTCTGAAAGAGACCCAGTACTTC. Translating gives CASSWTSGSLKETQYF.

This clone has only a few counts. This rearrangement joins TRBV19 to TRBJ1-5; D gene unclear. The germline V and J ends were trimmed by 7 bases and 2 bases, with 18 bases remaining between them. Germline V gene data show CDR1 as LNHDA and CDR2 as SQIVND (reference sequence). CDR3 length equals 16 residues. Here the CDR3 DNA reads TGTGCCAGTAATCTCGGCCGGGGAGAGGGCAATCAGCCCCAGCATTTT. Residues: CASNLGRGEGNQPQHF.

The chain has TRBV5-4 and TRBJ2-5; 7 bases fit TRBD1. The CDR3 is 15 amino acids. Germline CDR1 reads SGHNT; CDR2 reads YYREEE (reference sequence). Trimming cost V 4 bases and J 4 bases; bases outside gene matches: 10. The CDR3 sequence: CASSLHRGALETQYF. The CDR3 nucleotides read TGTGCCAGCAGCCTCCACAGGGGTGCCTTAGAGACCCAGTACTTC.

In DNA, the CDR3 is TGTGCCAGTAGTTCCGGGACAGATCCCTACGAGCAGTACTTC. It is translated as CASSSGTDPYEQYF. The chain joins TRBV19 to TRBJ2-7, with 7 bases lining up with TRBD1. Trimming at V came to 5 bases and at J to 2 bases, leaving 6 bases not matched to a gene. CDR3 length: 14 amino acids. Germline-derived CDR1 and CDR2 are LNHDA and SQIVND (reference sequence).

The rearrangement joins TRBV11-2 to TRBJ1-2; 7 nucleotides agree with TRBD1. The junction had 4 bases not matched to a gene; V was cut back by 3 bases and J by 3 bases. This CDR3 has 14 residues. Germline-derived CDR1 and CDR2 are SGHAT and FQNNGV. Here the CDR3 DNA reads TGTGCCAGCAGCTTTACAGGGGCAGACTATGGCTACACCTTC. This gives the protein CASSFTGADYGYTF.

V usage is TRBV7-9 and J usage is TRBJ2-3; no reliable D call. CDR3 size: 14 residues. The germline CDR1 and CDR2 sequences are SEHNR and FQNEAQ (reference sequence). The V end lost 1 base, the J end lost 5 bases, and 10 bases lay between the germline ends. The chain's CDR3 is CASSLDGNGDTQYF. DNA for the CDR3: TGTGCCAGCAGCTTAGATGGGAATGGAGATACGCAGTATTTT.

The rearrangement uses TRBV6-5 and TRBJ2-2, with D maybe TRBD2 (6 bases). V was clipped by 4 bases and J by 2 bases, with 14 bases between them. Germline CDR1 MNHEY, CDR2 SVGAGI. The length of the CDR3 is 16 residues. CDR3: CASSSSGLTNTGELFF. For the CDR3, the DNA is TGTGCCAGCAGTTCGTCGGGACTGACAAACACCGGGGAGCTGTTTTTT.

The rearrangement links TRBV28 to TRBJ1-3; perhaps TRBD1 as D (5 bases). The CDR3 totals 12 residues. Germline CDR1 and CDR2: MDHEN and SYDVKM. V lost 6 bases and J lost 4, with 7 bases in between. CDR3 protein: CASRGRGNTIYF. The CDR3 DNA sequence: TGTGCCAGCAGGGGGCGAGGAAACACCATATATTTT.

CDR3 in amino acids: CASSLTNRGTYEQYF. The CDR3 coding sequence is TGTGCCAGCAGCTTAACTAACAGGGGAACCTACGAGCAGTACTTC. The V gene is TRBV11-2, the J gene TRBJ2-7, with TRBD1 matching 7 bases. Germline V CDR1 and CDR2: SGHAT, FQNNGV. V was pared by 2 bases and J by 2 bases, with 6 bases of the junction left unmatched. The CDR3 has 15 amino acids. The complete variable domain, with remaining parts taken from reference TRBV11-2 and TRBJ2-7, reads EAGVAQSPRYKIIEKRQSVAFWCNPISGHATLYWYQQILGQGPKLLIQFQNNGVVDDSQLPKDRFSAERLKGVDSTLKIQPAKLEDSAVYLCASSLTNRGTYEQYFGPGTRLTVT.

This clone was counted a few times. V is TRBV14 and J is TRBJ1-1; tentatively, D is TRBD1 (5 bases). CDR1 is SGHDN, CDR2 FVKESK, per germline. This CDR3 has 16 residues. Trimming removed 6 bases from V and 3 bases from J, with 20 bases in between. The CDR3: CASSHPGSSGDTEAFF. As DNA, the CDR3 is TGTGCCAGCAGTCACCCAGGTTCCTCGGGGGACACTGAAGCTTTCTTT.

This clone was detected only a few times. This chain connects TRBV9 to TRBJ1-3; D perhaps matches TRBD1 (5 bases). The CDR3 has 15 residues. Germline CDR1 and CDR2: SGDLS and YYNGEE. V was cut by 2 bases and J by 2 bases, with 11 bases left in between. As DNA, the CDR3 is TGTGCCAGCAGCGTGAGCAGGGACCCTGGAAACACCATATATTTT. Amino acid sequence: CASSVSRDPGNTIYF.